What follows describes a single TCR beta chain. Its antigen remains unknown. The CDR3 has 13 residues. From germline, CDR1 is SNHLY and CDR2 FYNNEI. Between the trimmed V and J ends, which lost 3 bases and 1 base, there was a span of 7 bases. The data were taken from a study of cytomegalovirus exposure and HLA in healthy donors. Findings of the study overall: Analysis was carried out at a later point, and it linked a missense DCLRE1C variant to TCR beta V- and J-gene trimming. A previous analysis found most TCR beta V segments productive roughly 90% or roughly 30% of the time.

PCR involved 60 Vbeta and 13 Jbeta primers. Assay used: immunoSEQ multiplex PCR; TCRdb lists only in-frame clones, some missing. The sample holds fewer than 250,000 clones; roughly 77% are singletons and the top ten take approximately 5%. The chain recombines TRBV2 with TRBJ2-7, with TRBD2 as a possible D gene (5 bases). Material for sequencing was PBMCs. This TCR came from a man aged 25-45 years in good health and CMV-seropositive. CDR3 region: CASSEEVSYEQYF. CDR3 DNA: TGTGCCAGCAGTGAGGAGGTTTCCTACGAGCAGTACTTC.